These T cell receptor beta chains were read from a single sample in a study of spatial heterogeneity in lung cancer. One entry per CDR3 protein results from TCRdb running MiXCR on the 5' RACE reads. The data hold more than 20,000 distinct CDR3 sequences, with 9.5% to 15% observed a single time. The sequencing used PBMCs, collected at surgery. Receptors were obtained from a female donor with early-stage non-small cell lung cancer. Both conserved end residues are part of each CDR3. D genes are given only for firm matches. Expanded clones get a size class; other rows say once, few or many, or leave the size out.

.	TRBJ2-1	.	TRBV6-2/TRBV6-3	TGTGCCAGCAGTTACGATCTAGTAGGTGAGCAGTTCTTC	CASSYDLVGEQFF
.	TRBJ2-7	.	TRBV7-2	TGTGCCAGCAGCTTAGCGGGGGGCCACTCCTACGAGCAGTACTTC	CASSLAGGHSYEQYF
.	TRBJ1-5	many	TRBV27	TGTGCCAGCAGTTTCGTGGGAGATCAGCCCCAGCATTTT	CASSFVGDQPQHF
.	TRBJ2-3	few	TRBV5-6	TGTGCCAGCAGCTTGCCTAGCGGCACAGATACGCAGTATTTT	CASSLPSGTDTQYF
TRBD2	TRBJ2-7	many	TRBV2	TGTGCCAGCACCTATGGACTAGCGGGAACCTACGAGCAGTACTTC	CASTYGLAGTYEQYF
TRBD1	TRBJ2-2	many	TRBV7-8	TGTGCCAGCAGCTACACCTGGGACAGGGAAACCGGGGAGCTGTTTTTT	CASSYTWDRETGELFF
.	TRBJ1-2	many	TRBV5-8	TGTGCCAGCAGCCGACAGGTAGCTAACTATGGCTACACCTTC	CASSRQVANYGYTF
TRBD2	TRBJ2-5	many	TRBV20-1	TGCAGTGCTAGAGTCCCGGGGGGGGCCAAAGAGACCCAGTACTTC	CSARVPGGAKETQYF
.	TRBJ1-1	few	TRBV11-2	TGTGCCAGCAGCTTAAGAGGGACAGAAGCTTTCTTT	CASSLRGTEAFF
.	TRBJ1-1	few	TRBV19	TGTGCCAGTAGTCTGGACAGATTGAACACTGAAGCTTTCTTT	CASSLDRLNTEAFF
.	TRBJ1-1	many	TRBV29-1	TGCAGCGTCGCACAGGAGATGAACACTGAAGCTTTCTTT	CSVAQEMNTEAFF
.	TRBJ1-3	many	TRBV7-9	TGTGCCAGCAGCCTTACAGCACACTCTGGAAACACCATATATTTT	CASSLTAHSGNTIYF
.	TRBJ1-5	many	TRBV27	TGTGCCAGCAGTTTGATCGGGAGCGGTCAGCCCCAGCATTTT	CASSLIGSGQPQHF
.	TRBJ2-2	once	TRBV18	TGTGCCAGCTCACCACTTTTGGTAGCTGGACGGATGAACACCGGGGAGCTGTTTTTT	CASSPLLVAGRMNTGELFF
.	TRBJ2-2	medium-sized	TRBV9	TGTGCCAGCAGCCCCCAAAATGCCCCCGGGGAGCTGTTTTTT	CASSPQNAPGELFF
TRBD1	TRBJ1-5	many	TRBV7-9	TGTGCCAGCAGCCCTTTCTCGGGACAGAGCAATCAGCCCCAGCATTTT	CASSPFSGQSNQPQHF
.	TRBJ1-5	many	TRBV6-5	TGTGCCAGCAGTCCCCGGGGGGGCGGCAATCAGCCCCAGCATTTT	CASSPRGGGNQPQHF
.	TRBJ2-7	many	TRBV6-2/TRBV6-3	TGTGCCAGCAGTTACTTTCGAGACGAGCAGTACTTC	CASSYFRDEQYF
.	TRBJ1-1	.	TRBV28	TGTGCCAGCAGTTTATGGGGCACGAACACTGAAGCTTTCTTT	CASSLWGTNTEAFF
.	TRBJ2-1	many	TRBV7-9	TGTGCCAGCGGAGCTCCGAATGAGCAGTTCTTC	CASGAPNEQFF
.	TRBJ1-6	many	TRBV4-2	TGTGCCAGCAGCCAAGATAATTGGGCCGACTCCTATAATTCACCCCTCCACTTT	CASSQDNWADSYNSPLHF
TRBD1	TRBJ1-1	few	TRBV10-3	TGTGCCATCTCTGGGACAGGAACGAACACTGAAGCTTTCTTT	CAISGTGTNTEAFF
.	TRBJ2-3	many	TRBV4-3	TGCGCCAGCAGCCATGGCCCAGCGGATACGCAGTATTTT	CASSHGPADTQYF
.	TRBJ1-2	many	TRBV7-9	TGTGCCAGCAGCTTGTTGCCCGGAGGGGCGCAAGGCTACACCTTC	CASSLLPGGAQGYTF